The rows below give T cell receptor beta chains drawn from one sample of a study of glioma-infiltrating T cells. TCRdb recomputed calls from the multiplex PCR reads with MiXCR, one row per CDR3 protein. This sample yields about 180,000 distinct CDR3 sequences, of which roughly two fifths are seen a single time; roughly 5.2% belongs to the top ten. The sequenced material came from glioma tissue, nonneoplastic brain tissue, or PBMCs (not recorded which). The receptors stem from a human donor with low-grade glioma or glioblastoma, undergoing nonglioma brain surgery, or in good health (not recorded which). Each CDR3 is given with its conserved first and last residue. A D gene is named only where the DNA matches it firmly. Size is stated for part of the rows, as once, few or many counts, or as a class when the clone is expanded.

TRBD2 | TRBJ2-1 | many | TRBV27 | TGTGCCAGCAGTTTGACTAGCTCGGAGAATGAGCAGTTCTTC | CASSLTSSENEQFF
TRBD1 | TRBJ2-7 | many | TRBV27 | TGTGCCAGCAGCCCTGGGACAGGGGGCTGGGAGCAGTACTTC | CASSPGTGGWEQYF
. | TRBJ2-1 | . | TRBV5-1 | TGCGCCAGCAGCGGAGATTCGGTATACAATGAGCAGTTCTTC | CASSGDSVYNEQFF
. | TRBJ2-3 | many | TRBV5-8 | TGTGCCAGCAGCTTGGGGCCGGGAAACACAGATACGCAGTATTTT | CASSLGPGNTDTQYF
. | TRBJ1-5 | . | TRBV4-3 | TGCGCCAGCATTACGGGTTATAGCAATCAGCCCCAGCATTTT | CASITGYSNQPQHF
. | TRBJ1-5 | few | TRBV6-1 | TGTGCCAGCAGCCGAGCGGGAGGGCCGATTTACGATCAGCCCCAGCATTTT | CASSRAGGPIYDQPQHF
. | TRBJ2-3 | many | TRBV27 | TGTGCCAGCAGTTTAGGACGGCCGGGGGATACGCAGTATTTT | CASSLGRPGDTQYF
. | TRBJ1-1 | . | TRBV29-1 | TGCAGCGTTGCCCCATATTTTACAGCCTTAAACACTGAAGCTTTCTTT | CSVAPYFTALNTEAFF
TRBD1 | TRBJ2-7 | many | TRBV27 | TGTGCCAGCAGTTTATGGGGACAGGGATCCTACGAGCAGTACTTC | CASSLWGQGSYEQYF
TRBD1 | TRBJ1-1 | once | TRBV19 | TGTGCCAGTACGGACAGGGCCGACACTGAAGATTTCTTT | CASTDRADTEDFF
. | TRBJ2-2 | . | TRBV6-1 | TGTGCCAGCAGTACACCGACAGGCTACTACCCCGGGGAGCTGTTTTTT | CASSTPTGYYPGELFF
. | TRBJ1-5 | few | TRBV10-3 | TGTGCCATCAGTGAGTCGATGTCTCCCGGGAGCAATCAGCCCCAGCATTTT | CAISESMSPGSNQPQHF
. | TRBJ2-1 | few | TRBV19 | TGTGCCAGTAGTTGGGCCCCCGGCAGGGGAGAAAGGAATGAGCAGTTCTTC | CASSWAPGRGERNEQFF
. | TRBJ1-1 | many | TRBV10-3 | TGTGCCATCACCAGGGGCCCGAACACTGAAGCTTTCTTT | CAITRGPNTEAFF
TRBD2 | TRBJ2-7 | . | TRBV6-1 | TGTGCCAGCAGCCAGTCTAGCGGCTACGAGCAGTACTTC | CASSQSSGYEQYF
TRBD2 | TRBJ2-7 | many | TRBV6-2/TRBV6-3 | TGTGCCAGCAGTTACCCTGGACTAGCGGGAGTTTCCGAGCAGTACTTC | CASSYPGLAGVSEQYF
. | TRBJ2-6 | few | TRBV20-1 | TGCAGTGCCCCCCTGGACTCTGGGGCCAACGTCCTGACTTTC | CSAPLDSGANVLTF
. | TRBJ2-3 | few | TRBV29-1 | TGCAGCACGGGACAGCGGGCAGATACGCAGTATTTT | CSTGQRADTQYF
. | TRBJ1-5 | . | TRBV19 | TGTGCCAGTAGTGATTTAAGGGGCCGAAATCAGCCCAAGCATTTT | CASSDLRGRNQPKHF
. | TRBJ2-3 | . | TRBV6-1 | TGTGCCAGCAGAGTGAGTACAGATACGAAGTATTTT | CASRVSTDTKYF
. | TRBJ1-4 | . | TRBV5-4 | TGTGCCAGCAGCCTAGGGTCTACTGCAGCTAATGAAAAACTGTTTTTT | CASSLGSTAANEKLFF
TRBD1 | TRBJ2-7 | many | TRBV7-9 | TGTGCCAGCAGCATCGGGACAGTGGTGTACTTC | CASSIGTVVYF
. | TRBJ1-1 | . | TRBV25-1 | TGTGCCAGCAGTATACGGGCTGAAGCTTTCTTT | CASSIRAEAFF
. | TRBJ1-5 | many | TRBV10-1 | TGCGCCAGCAGCGGAACCAATCAGCCCCAGCATTTT | CASSGTNQPQHF
TRBD1 | TRBJ1-2 | many | TRBV25-1 | TGTGCCAGCACCCATGAGGACAGGCGTAGAGATGGCTACACCTTC | CASTHEDRRRDGYTF
TRBD1 | TRBJ1-1 | many | TRBV2 | TGTGCCAGCAGGGGCGGACAGGGTGCTGAAGCTTTCTTT | CASRGGQGAEAFF
TRBD2 | TRBJ2-1 | . | TRBV12-3/TRBV12-4 | TGTGCCAGCAGTCTTGGCGGGAGGGACAATGAGCAGTTCTTC | CASSLGGRDNEQFF
. | TRBJ1-1 | many | TRBV6-2/TRBV6-3 | TGTGCCAGCAGTTACTCCCCTAGCGTGGGCGGTGAAGCTTTCTTT | CASSYSPSVGGEAFF
TRBD2 | TRBJ2-7 | . | TRBV7-9 | TGTGCCAGCAGCGGTAGCGGGAGCACTTCCAAGCAGTACTTC | CASSGSGSTSKQYF
TRBD2 | TRBJ2-5 | many | TRBV20-1 | TGCAGTGCTTCCCGGGGGGTCGGGGGATTGAAGACCCAGTACTTC | CSASRGVGGLKTQYF
TRBD2 | TRBJ2-5 | . | TRBV12-3/TRBV12-4 | TGTGCCAACAGTTTGGTTGCGGGAGGCCAAGAGACCCAGTACTTC | CANSLVAGGQETQYF
. | TRBJ2-7 | . | TRBV29-1 | TGCAGCGTTCCAGGCTCCTACGAGCAGTACTTC | CSVPGSYEQYF
TRBD2 | TRBJ2-7 | . | TRBV20-1 | TGCAGTGCTCACCAACTAGCGGGGACCTTAGACGAGCAGTACTTC | CSAHQLAGTLDEQYF
. | TRBJ1-2 | many | TRBV7-9 | TGTGCCAGCAGCTTACAGCACGGCGACGGCTACACCTTC | CASSLQHGDGYTF
. | TRBJ1-1 | many | TRBV6-1 | TGTGCCAGCATCCCAGGGCGGACAGTTATGAACACTGAAGCTTTCTTT | CASIPGRTVMNTEAFF
TRBD2 | TRBJ2-5 | few | TRBV29-1 | TGCAGCGTCACTATAGCGGGAGATGAGACCCAGTACTTC | CSVTIAGDETQYF
TRBD1 | TRBJ2-4 | . | TRBV7-9 | TGTGCCAGCAGCTCCCTCCGGGACAGTAAAAACATTCAGTACTTC | CASSSLRDSKNIQYF
. | TRBJ1-1 | many | TRBV19 | TGTGCCAGTAGTACCCAGGTGGACACTGAAGCTTTCTTT | CASSTQVDTEAFF
. | TRBJ2-3 | once | TRBV20-1 | TGCAGTGCTAGCTCCCTTCGGAGCCAGGGGAGCGGGATCGGAAATACGCAGTATTTT | CSASSLRSQGSGIGNTQYF
. | TRBJ2-5 | . | TRBV7-2 | TGTGCCAGCAGCTTGTCCCTGGCTCTTGAGACCCAGCACTTC | CASSLSLALETQHF
TRBD2 | TRBJ2-3 | . | TRBV7-9 | TGTGCCAGCAGCTTCGGACTAGCGGGATGGTCAGATACGCAGTATTTC | CASSFGLAGWSDTQYF
. | TRBJ2-3 | . | TRBV20-1 | TGCAGTGCTAGCGGGAGAAGGACAGATACGCAGTATTTT | CSASGRRTDTQYF
. | TRBJ1-1 | many | TRBV12-3/TRBV12-4 | TGTGCCAGCAGTTTTGACACGAAGACGGACGAAGCTTTCTTT | CASSFDTKTDEAFF
. | TRBJ2-1 | many | TRBV7-6 | TGTGCCAGCAGCTTAGTAGTTGGACGTTACAATGAGCAGTTCTTC | CASSLVVGRYNEQFF
. | TRBJ2-5 | many | TRBV3-1 | TGTGCCAGCAGCCAGAGATTAGAGACCCAGTACTTC | CASSQRLETQYF
TRBD1 | TRBJ1-5 | few | TRBV12-3/TRBV12-4 | TGTGCCAGCAGTGACCGAGTATGGACAGGAGATCAGCCCCAGCATTTT | CASSDRVWTGDQPQHF